This T cell receptor beta chain was captured in a study of cytotoxic CD8 clonotypes in ibrutinib-treated CLL. Study at large: Results showed 25 or so partial and 2 complete responses; following median 68 months, around 15 remained remitted, roughly 12 advanced.

The CDR3 is made up of 12 amino acids. V shed 3 bases and J shed 4 bases, with 4 bases lying between them. In germline, CDR1 is SGHVS, CDR2 FQNEAQ. The method was immunoSEQ multiplex PCR; TCRdb's version includes in-frame clones alone and lacks a portion of them. Here the sample spans 60,000 to 70,000 clones, 57% being singletons. The chain has TRBV7-8 and TRBJ1-5, with unresolved D. This TCR was recovered from a human donor with chronic lymphocytic leukemia. The sample in question was PBMCs, obtained after 12 months of ibrutinib treatment. The CDR3 bases are TGTGCCAGCAGCTTTCCAAATCAGCCCCAGCATTTT. It translates to CASSFPNQPQHF. Using reference TRBV7-8 and TRBJ1-5 for the parts outside the CDR3, the full variable domain is GAGVSQSPRYKVAKRGQDVALRCDPISGHVSLFWYQQALGQGPEFLTYFQNEAQLDKSGLPSDRFFAERPEGSVSTLKIQRTQQEDSAVYLCASSFPNQPQHFGDGTRLSIL.